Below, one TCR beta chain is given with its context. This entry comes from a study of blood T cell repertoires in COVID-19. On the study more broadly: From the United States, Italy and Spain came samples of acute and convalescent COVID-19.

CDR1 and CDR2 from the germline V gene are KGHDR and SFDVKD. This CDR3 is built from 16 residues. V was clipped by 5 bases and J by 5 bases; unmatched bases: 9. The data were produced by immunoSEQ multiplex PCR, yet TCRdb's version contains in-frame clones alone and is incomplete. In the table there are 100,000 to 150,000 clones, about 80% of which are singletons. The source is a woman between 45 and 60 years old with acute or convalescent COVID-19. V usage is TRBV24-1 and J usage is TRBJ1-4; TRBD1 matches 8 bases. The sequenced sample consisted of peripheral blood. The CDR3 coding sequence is TGTGCCACCAGTGCCCCCCTGACAGGGGCAAATGAAAAACTGTTTTTT. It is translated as CATSAPLTGANEKLFF.